These T cell receptor beta chains were read from a single sample in a study of metastatic and nonmetastatic thyroid tumors. With MiXCR, TCRdb reprocessed the PCR reads. The sample consists of roughly 61,000 clones, approximately 4.1% of them appearing once. The sample taken for sequencing was blood. All receptors derive from a female donor with papillary thyroid cancer or a benign thyroid nodule (not recorded which). Some clones in this sample may be carry-over from other donors' samples. Both conserved end residues are part of each CDR3. The D gene is left open where the match is weak.

J gene	D gene	V gene	CDR3 protein
TRBJ2-7	TRBD1	TRBV9	CASSAGQGYTYEQYF
TRBJ2-7	-	TRBV7-3	CVSSLTGVNYEQYF
TRBJ2-4	TRBD1	TRBV6-1	CASSDLGTGGNIQYF
TRBJ2-7	TRBD2	TRBV5-1	CASRGRGESVEQYF
TRBJ2-1	-	TRBV18	CASSRAGEDEQFF
TRBJ1-2	TRBD1	TRBV12-3/TRBV12-4	CASSFRQGLYCYTF
TRBJ2-3	TRBD2	TRBV5-1	CASSPSGSSDTQYF
TRBJ2-1	TRBD1	TRBV5-6	CASSLGQGAYNEQFF
TRBJ2-7	TRBD2	TRBV12-3/TRBV12-4	CASRSGTRPLYEQYF
TRBJ2-7	-	TRBV28	CASSPSVPSDEQYF
TRBJ1-2	TRBD1	TRBV20-1	CSADSGQGVYGYTF
TRBJ2-7	TRBD2	TRBV3-1	CASSPGLAGVQQYF
TRBJ1-5	-	TRBV6-2/TRBV6-3	CASSNVTDYSNQPQHF
TRBJ2-5	TRBD2	TRBV2	CASPRSSGRAAATQYF
TRBJ2-1	TRBD2	TRBV6-1	CASSGGLVVYNEQFF
TRBJ2-1	-	TRBV3-1	CASSQGLGGAYNEQFF
TRBJ2-3	TRBD2	TRBV20-1	CSVGGSSSGRGTDTQYF
TRBJ2-6	TRBD1	TRBV3-1	CASSPTGQPASWANVLTF
TRBJ2-7	-	TRBV3-1	CASSHADLYEQYF
TRBJ2-3	TRBD2	TRBV11-3	CASSASGIFGTDTQYF
TRBJ2-1	-	TRBV20-1	CSARGLRSSYNEQFF